A single sample gave rise to the 18 T cell receptor beta chains below, sequenced in a study of cytomegalovirus exposure and HLA in healthy donors. PCR amplification relied on 60 Vbeta primers (plus 13 Jbeta primers). Generated by immunoSEQ multiplex PCR, the TCRdb table keeps only in-frame clones and is missing some. This sample yields around 100,000 clones, of which roughly two thirds are seen a single time; about 2.2% belongs to the top ten. Sequencing was done on a sample of PBMCs. The receptor source for this set is a woman aged 25 to 39 in good health and CMV-seronegative.

The chain links TRBV6-1 to TRBJ2-5, with TRBD2 as a possible D gene (6 bases). Trimming pared 10 bases from V and 0 bases from J, leaving 12 bases between. CDR3 length: 13 residues. Germline V lookup: CDR1 MNHNS, CDR2 SASEGT. The CDR3 loop is CATPGLNQETQYF. The DNA of the CDR3 is TGTGCCACCCCGGGACTCAACCAAGAGACCCAGTACTTC.

This chain links TRBV2 with TRBJ1-1; TRBD1 agrees at 8 bases. CDR1 is SNHLY and CDR2 is FYNNEI in the germline V gene. CDR3 size: 14 residues. V shed 8 bases, J shed 4 bases, and the junction held 9 bases outside the gene matches. CDR3: CASHLSDRVTEAFF. The CDR3 nucleotides read TGTGCCAGCCATTTGTCGGACAGGGTCACTGAAGCTTTCTTT.

The genes are TRBV7-8 and TRBJ2-7, with D perhaps TRBD2 (6 bases). Germline-derived CDR1 and CDR2 are SGHVS and FQNEAQ. Trimming cost V 1 base and J 3 bases, with 7 bases left between them. This CDR3 has 13 residues. This CDR3 is CASSLVSGYEQYF. The CDR3 DNA reads as TGTGCCAGCAGCTTAGTTAGCGGCTACGAGCAGTACTTC.

This rearrangement joins TRBV9 to TRBJ2-1, with 9 bases matching TRBD2. Germline loops: CDR1 SGDLS, CDR2 YYNGEE. With 3 bases clipped from V and 8 bases from J, the junction kept 3 bases outside the gene matches. The CDR3 length is 13 residues. The CDR3 region has the DNA TGTGCCAGCAGCGCGGGACTAGCCCATGAGCAGTTCTTC. It encodes CASSAGLAHEQFF.

V gene TRBV5-1 combines with J gene TRBJ1-1; D is perhaps TRBD1 (5 bases). This CDR3 comprises 13 residues. Trimming cost V 2 bases and J 6 bases, with 11 bases left between them. Germline V gene sequence: CDR1 SGHRS, CDR2 YFSETQ. CDR3 DNA: TGCGCCAGCAGCTTACAGGAGCAACCTGAAGCTTTCTTT. It encodes CASSLQEQPEAFF.

The CDR3 sequence: CASSTRGRVGQYF. The CDR3 DNA sequence: TGTGCCAGTAGTACACGCGGGAGGGTCGGGCAGTATTTT. V is TRBV19 and J is TRBJ2-3, with TRBD2 identical over 9 bases. V lost 4 bases to trimming and J lost 11 bases; unmatched junction nucleotides: 7. The length of the CDR3 is 13 residues. The germline V gene has CDR1 LNHDA and CDR2 SQIVND (reference sequence).

The sample holds a few counts of this clone. The J gene is TRBJ2-1, the V gene TRBV29-1; TRBD2 aligns across 11 bases. The germline V gene encodes CDR1 SQVTM and CDR2 ANQGSEA. Trimming cost V 6 bases and J 0 bases; bases outside gene matches: 10. This CDR3 has 17 residues. The CDR3 coding sequence is TGCAGCGTAGGGACTAGCGGCTACTCGAGCTCCTACAATGAGCAGTTCTTC. It translates to CSVGTSGYSSSYNEQFF.

This clone was seen only a few times. V gene TRBV7-2 combines with J gene TRBJ1-5; TRBD1 agrees at 7 bases. Germline lookup yields CDR1 SGHTA and CDR2 FQGNSA. This CDR3 is built from 15 residues. Trimming took 0 bases from V and 3 from J; bases not matched to a gene: 2. The CDR3 loop is CASSLAGQLNQPQHF. CDR3 nucleotides: TGTGCCAGCAGCTTAGCGGGACAGCTCAATCAGCCCCAGCATTTT. Complete variable domain (other parts from reference TRBV7-2 and TRBJ1-5): GAGVSQSPSNKVTEKGKDVELRCDPISGHTALYWYRQSLGQGLEFLIYFQGNSAPDKSGLPSDRFSAERTGGSVSTLTIQRTQQEDSAVYLCASSLAGQLNQPQHFGDGTRLSIL.

The chain has TRBV18 and TRBJ1-1; D not resolved. Per germline, CDR1 KGHSH and CDR2 LQKENI. V shed 6 bases and J shed 8 bases, with 13 bases lying between them. The CDR3 has 12 amino acids. CDR3 in amino acids: CASSDGGEEAFF. CDR3 in DNA: TGTGCCAGCTCGGACGGCGGGGAAGAAGCTTTCTTT. Full variable domain (missing parts from reference TRBV18 and TRBJ1-1): NAGVMQNPRHLVRRRGQEARLRCSPMKGHSHVYWYRQLPEEGLKFMVYLQKENIIDESGMPKERFSAEFPKEGPSILRIQQVVRGDSAAYFCASSDGGEEAFFGQGTRLTVV.

The chain links TRBV11-2 to TRBJ2-7; tentatively, D is TRBD1 (5 bases). CDR3 length equals 13 residues. Germline V lookup: CDR1 SGHAT, CDR2 FQNNGV. V dropped 6 bases and J dropped 3 bases, with 12 bases sitting between them. CDR3 residues: CASSNQGLYEQYF. The CDR3 DNA follows: TGTGCCAGCAGTAATCAGGGTCTCTACGAGCAGTACTTC.

The chain joins TRBV4-1 to TRBJ2-5; 9 positions agree with TRBD2. Germline CDR1 reads MGHRA; CDR2 reads YSYEKL. The CDR3 is 16 amino acids. J gave up 1 base and V 1 base, and 4 bases lay outside the gene matches. CDR3 protein: CASSQGLTSGQETQYF. In nucleotides, the CDR3 is TGCGCCAGCAGCCAAGGGCTGACTAGCGGCCAAGAGACCCAGTACTTC.

The chain has TRBV28 and TRBJ1-1; D ambiguous. Trimming left V 7 bases short and J 6 bases short, with 15 bases between. CDR3 size: 13 residues. Looked up from germline, CDR1 is MDHEN and CDR2 is SYDVKM. The chain's CDR3 is CASNGVVGSEAFF. The DNA for the CDR3 is TGTGCCAGCAACGGGGTGGTAGGCTCTGAAGCTTTCTTT.

J is TRBJ2-5 and V is TRBV2; 10 positions agree with TRBD2. The CDR3 has 16 amino acids. Germline trimming cut 8 bases from V and 2 bases from J; bases unmatched to any gene: 11. Germline CDR1 and CDR2: SNHLY and FYNNEI. The CDR3 here is CASRRPSGSKQETQYF. The CDR3 nucleotides are TGTGCCAGCCGTAGGCCTAGCGGGAGTAAGCAAGAGACCCAGTACTTC.

The chain links TRBV7-9 to TRBJ1-1; D call uncertain. The V and J ends lost 8 bases and 6 bases respectively, with 13 bases between them. The length of the CDR3 is 12 residues. Germline-derived CDR1 and CDR2 are SEHNR and FQNEAQ (reference sequence). Here the CDR3 reads CASPTLRAEAFF. DNA for the CDR3: TGTGCCAGCCCGACCCTGAGGGCTGAAGCTTTCTTT. The whole variable domain, remainder taken from reference TRBV7-9 and TRBJ1-1, is DTGVSQNPRHKITKRGQNVTFRCDPISEHNRLYWYRQTLGQGPEFLTYFQNEAQLEKSRLLSDRFSAERPKGSFSTLEIQRTEQGDSAMYLCASPTLRAEAFFGQGTRLTVV.

This rearrangement joins TRBV4-2 to TRBJ2-1, with 7 bases aligning to TRBD2. The CDR3 is 15 residues long. The junction had 8 bases not matched to a gene; V was cut back by 0 bases and J by 9 bases. Per germline, CDR1 LGHNA and CDR2 YNFKEQ. The DNA of the CDR3 is TGTGCCAGCAGCCAAGATTGGGGGAGGGCCACTGAGCAGTTCTTC. Residues: CASSQDWGRATEQFF.

The chain carries TRBV10-2 and TRBJ2-3, with D perhaps TRBD2 (5 bases). The CDR3 length is 16 residues. Germline values: CDR1 WSHSY, CDR2 SAAADI. V lost 5 bases to trimming and J lost 5 bases, with 20 bases between them. CDR3 residues: CASSTSVIARIDTQYF. The CDR3 region has the DNA TGCGCCAGCAGTACCTCGGTTATAGCGCGCATAGATACGCAGTATTTT.

This clone was recorded only once. Other DNA sequences in the same sample also yield this CDR3. This chain connects TRBV30 to TRBJ2-7, with D tentatively TRBD2 (5 bases). Per germline, CDR1 GTSNPN and CDR2 SVGIG (reference sequence). The V end was cut by 2 bases, the J end by 2 bases, with 7 bases between. The CDR3 has 12 residues. The CDR3 region has the DNA TGTGCCTGGAGTTCGGGAACCTACGAGCAGTACTTC. Translated: CAWSSGTYEQYF.

V and J are TRBV30 and TRBJ1-5; TRBD1 agrees at 9 bases. Germline values: CDR1 GTSNPN, CDR2 SVGIG (reference sequence). J was trimmed by 3 bases and V by 2 bases; bases with no gene match: 5. The CDR3 extends over 15 amino acids. The chain's CDR3 is CAWSIGTGTNQPQHF. Here the CDR3 DNA reads TGTGCCTGGAGTATTGGGACAGGGACCAATCAGCCCCAGCATTTT.